A single sample gave rise to the 16 T cell receptor beta chains below, sequenced in a study of PD-1 blockade in classical Hodgkin lymphoma. Measured with immunoSEQ multiplex PCR; TCRdb has only the in-frame clones, and not every one. The sample carries around 9,700 clones, about 84% recorded once. As to time point: cycle 4 day 1 (C4D1), after 5 to 7 weeks of nivolumab. All patients relapsed after autologous stem cell transplantation, and brentuximab vedotin exposure varied. Sequenced here: peripheral blood mononuclear cells (PBMCs), sampled before the fourth cycle of nivolumab. Receptors were obtained from a human donor with classical Hodgkin lymphoma.

The V and J genes are TRBV7-2 and TRBJ2-7; TRBD1 aligns across 7 bases. J lost 6 bases, V lost 4 bases, and 9 bases had no gene match. This CDR3 comprises 14 residues. Germline CDR1 SGHTA, CDR2 FQGNSA. The CDR3 sequence: CASSSRQGMGEQYF. The CDR3 nucleotides are TGTGCCAGCAGCTCGAGACAGGGAATGGGCGAGCAGTACTTC.

In this sample, this clone turned up a few times. J is TRBJ2-7 and V is TRBV5-6, with 9 positions matching TRBD2. The length of the CDR3 is 12 residues. Germline CDR1 and CDR2: SGHDT and YYEEEE. V was pared by 0 bases and J by 12 bases, with 4 bases of the junction left unmatched. The CDR3 protein is CASSLGDSGGYF. Written as DNA, the CDR3 is TGTGCCAGCAGCTTGGGCGATAGCGGGGGGTACTTC.

The chain has TRBV7-9 and TRBJ1-1, with a tentative D call TRBD1 (5 bases). Germline assignment: CDR1 SEHNR and CDR2 FQNEAQ (reference sequence). The CDR3 sequence is 16 residues long. Deletions cut 4 bases from V and 8 bases from J, with 23 bases between. The chain's CDR3 is CASSYGTVGRAEEAFF. In DNA form, the CDR3 reads TGTGCCAGCAGCTACGGGACGGTGGGCAGGGCCGAGGAAGCTTTCTTT.

The chain carries TRBV19 and TRBJ1-1; tentative D call: TRBD1 (5 bases). Trimming shortened V by 3 bases and J by 6 bases, and 5 bases separated the two germline ends. The CDR3 runs to 11 residues. Germline CDR1 is LNHDA and CDR2 is SQIVND (reference sequence). This chain's CDR3 is CASSMGPEAFF. The CDR3 DNA follows: TGTGCCAGTAGTATGGGACCTGAAGCTTTCTTT. Variable domain in full (rest from reference TRBV19 and TRBJ1-1): DGGITQSPKYLFRKEGQNVTLSCEQNLNHDAMYWYRQDPGQGLRLIYYSQIVNDFQKGDIAEGYSVSREKKESFPLTVTSAQKNPTAFYLCASSMGPEAFFGQGTRLTVV.

V gene TRBV11-2 combines with J gene TRBJ2-7; TRBD1 might be the D (6 bases). Germline CDR1 reads SGHAT; CDR2 reads FQNNGV. The CDR3 totals 14 residues. Deletions cut 5 bases from V and 1 base from J, with 12 bases between. The CDR3 sequence: CASSPLGGSYEQYF. Written as DNA, the CDR3 is TGTGCCAGCAGCCCCCTAGGGGGATCCTACGAGCAGTACTTC.

V gene TRBV7-2 combines with J gene TRBJ1-4; TRBD1 aligns across 8 bases. This CDR3 is built from 16 residues. J was trimmed by 8 bases and V by 5 bases; bases with no gene match: 13. CDR1 is SGHTA, CDR2 FQGNSA, per germline. CDR3 nucleotides: TGTGCCAGCAGCCCTGGAGCCGGGACAGGTTCGGAAAAACTGTTTTTT. Protein: CASSPGAGTGSEKLFF.

The chain recombines TRBV28 with TRBJ2-3, with a tentative D call TRBD1 (7 bases). Trimming shortened V by 10 bases and J by 4 bases, and 18 bases separated the two germline ends. Germline lookup yields CDR1 MDHEN and CDR2 SYDVKM. The CDR3 covers 14 residues. DNA of the CDR3: TGTGCCACCAGGAGGGGGGACAGAGCAGATACGCAGTATTTT. Protein product: CATRRGDRADTQYF.

The chain carries TRBV15 and TRBJ1-3; no reliable D call. Per the germline V gene, CDR1 is LNHNV and CDR2 is YYDKDF (reference sequence). V was shortened by 5 bases and J by 4 bases, with 12 bases between the two germline ends. The CDR3 has 14 amino acids. CDR3 coding DNA: TGTGCCACCAGCGGAAGGGTGTTAGGAAACACCATATATTTT. It is translated as CATSGRVLGNTIYF. The variable domain in full, with the rest retrieved from reference TRBV15 and TRBJ1-3, is DAMVIQNPRYQVTQFGKPVTLSCSQTLNHNVMYWYQQKSSQAPKLLFHYYDKDFNNEADTPDNFQSRRPNTSFCFLDIRSPGLGDTAMYLCATSGRVLGNTIYFGEGSWLTVV.

V is TRBV2 and J is TRBJ1-1; D possibly corresponds to TRBD1 (6 bases). The V end lost 4 bases, the J end lost 4 bases, and 16 bases lay between the germline ends. The germline V gene has CDR1 SNHLY and CDR2 FYNNEI. The CDR3 is 15 residues long. For the CDR3, the DNA is TGTGCCAGCAGTGTTTGGGGCACAGGGACCACTGAAGCTTTCTTT. Protein sequence: CASSVWGTGTTEAFF.

J is TRBJ2-2 and V is TRBV27; TRBD2 matches at 9 bases. Germline V gene data show CDR1 as MNHEY and CDR2 as SMNVEV (reference sequence). The length of the CDR3 is 17 residues. Trimming at V came to 3 bases and at J to 7 bases, leaving 12 bases not matched to a gene. The CDR3 coding sequence is TGTGCCAGCAGTTTGAGGGGTGGCGGGGGGGCCGGCGGGGAGCTGTTTTTT. Translating gives CASSLRGGGGAGGELFF.

The sample holds one count of this clone. The V and J genes are TRBV30 and TRBJ2-7, with a weak D call TRBD2 (7 bases). The germline CDR1 and CDR2 sequences are GTSNPN and SVGIG (reference sequence). The CDR3 has 14 residues. The V end was cut by 5 bases, the J end by 5 bases, with 19 bases between. The CDR3 sequence is CAWGGEQGPHEQYF. The DNA of the CDR3 is TGTGCCTGGGGGGGGGAACAGGGACCCCACGAGCAGTACTTC.

The chain combines TRBV10-3 with TRBJ2-1, with 11 positions matching TRBD2. With V trimmed by 8 bases and J by 5 bases, 11 bases remained unmatched. This CDR3 is 16 amino acids long. Germline V gene data show CDR1 as ENHRY and CDR2 as SYGVKD. CDR3 coding DNA: TGTGCCATCGCTTCAGGGACTAGCGGTAGACACAATGAGCAGTTCTTC. This encodes CAIASGTSGRHNEQFF.

The table lists this clone with a few counts. V and J are TRBV28 and TRBJ2-5; weak D call: TRBD2 (6 bases). Germline CDR1 reads MDHEN; CDR2 reads SYDVKM. Trimming stripped 7 bases from V and 5 bases from J, with 14 bases between. The CDR3 loop spans 13 amino acids. The CDR3 DNA is TGTGCCAGCAACACGGGAGCCCCCGAGACCCAGTACTTC. It translates to CASNTGAPETQYF.

This chain connects TRBV4-1 to TRBJ2-4, with no clear D. The length of the CDR3 is 16 residues. In germline, CDR1 is MGHRA, CDR2 YSYEKL. The V and J ends lost 0 bases and 8 bases respectively, with 17 bases between them. CDR3 loop: CASSQDWSRSGDIQYF. Here the CDR3 DNA reads TGCGCCAGCAGCCAAGATTGGAGCAGGTCTGGGGACATTCAGTACTTC.

This chain links TRBV10-3 with TRBJ2-1; TRBD1 agrees at 7 bases. V shed 6 bases, J shed 5 bases, and the junction held 10 bases outside the gene matches. The germline gives CDR1 ENHRY, CDR2 SYGVKD. This CDR3 spans 15 amino acids. The CDR3 region has the DNA TGTGCCATCAGGACCTACGGGACAGCAAACAATGAGCAGTTCTTC. As protein: CAIRTYGTANNEQFF.

The chain is built from TRBV12-5 and TRBJ1-2; perhaps TRBD1 as D (5 bases). The CDR3 is 14 amino acids. The germline V and J ends were trimmed by 0 bases and 5 bases, with 10 bases remaining between them. Looked up from germline, CDR1 is LGHNT and CDR2 is FRNRAP. Here the CDR3 DNA reads TGTGCTAGTGGTTTGGTGGGGGGAGGATATGGCTACACCTTC. It yields the protein CASGLVGGGYGYTF.